The rows below give T cell receptor beta chains drawn from one sample of a study of T cells in localized non-small cell lung cancer. Here immunoSEQ multiplex PCR was the method, and the copy in TCRdb shows in-frame clones only, minus some. Among some 71,000 clones listed, 84% were seen once. Sequenced here: peripheral blood, sampled before any cancer treatment. All receptors derive from a female donor over 55 with stage I lung adenocarcinoma. Both conserved end residues are part of each CDR3.

TRBJ2-7 TRBV11-2 CASSLDPPGEQYF
TRBJ1-5 TRBV27 CASSSPYSNQPQHF
TRBJ2-7 TRBV29-1 CSVGLAVYEQYF
TRBJ2-3 TRBV18 CASSKTGTTDTQYF
TRBJ2-5 TRBV9 CASSVAKGDRGFGAETQYF
TRBJ2-7 TRBV29-1 CSVAGLARTYEQYF
TRBJ2-7 TRBV5-1 CASSLAKVPDSTGEQYF
TRBJ2-7 TRBV30 CAWSVGRCSYEQYF
TRBJ2-7 TRBV28 CASENWGEQYF
TRBJ1-1 TRBV7-2 CASSLSTGADTEAFF
TRBJ1-2 TRBV6-5 CASRYSRGNYGYTF
TRBJ2-5 TRBV7-2 CASSLVPGGRETQYF
TRBJ1-2 TRBV27 CASKTWGHYGYTF
TRBJ2-1 TRBV9 CASSADGSSYNEQFF
TRBJ1-3 TRBV9 CASSAGRPSGNTIYF
TRBJ1-2 TRBV11-3 CASSLSRGRDYGYTF
TRBJ1-1 TRBV7-2 CASSLGRNTEAFF
TRBJ1-1 TRBV5-6 CASSLAGGVGAEAFF
TRBJ2-7 TRBV2 CASSAGQGGIYEQYF
TRBJ1-2 TRBV2 CAISTGEKGSYGYTF
TRBJ2-1 TRBV10-2 CASTTWNYNEQFF
TRBJ2-2 TRBV6-5 CASSQTGDTGELFF
TRBJ2-3 TRBV5-4 CASSPGTDQDTQYF
TRBJ2-1 TRBV5-5 CASSFSGGFYNEQFF
TRBJ1-2 TRBV7-9 CASSRRDIQYGYTF
TRBJ2-2 TRBV6-6 CASIPGKGQGTGELFF
TRBJ1-1 TRBV20-1 CSAGAAFF
TRBJ1-3 TRBV7-6 CASSLAGQSSGNTIYF
TRBJ1-3 TRBV5-4 CASSLLGSGNTIYF
TRBJ1-2 TRBV19 CASSSTGAGQPYGYTF
TRBJ1-3 TRBV5-8 CASRHGTIGNTIYF
TRBJ2-1 TRBV19 CASMESPSPNNEQFF
TRBJ2-7 TRBV6-1 CASSAAGGGLREQYF